The rows below give T cell receptor beta chains drawn from one sample of a study of shared clonotypes between healthy human individuals. TCRdb keeps only in-frame clones here, not all; method: immunoSEQ multiplex PCR. Here the sample spans a few hundred thousand clones, more than 95% being singletons. Material: naive CD4+ T cells sorted from blood. The source is a woman aged 30 to 39 in good health. Each CDR3 is given with its conserved first and last residue. D genes are given only for firm matches. The size entry is marked missing in some rows and otherwise reads once, few, many or a size class.

clone_size,j_call,d_call,v_call,cdr3_aa
-,TRBJ1-4,-,TRBV7-6,CASSRARLAEKLFF
-,TRBJ1-5,TRBD1,TRBV6-5,CASSDTGGSQPQHF
-,TRBJ1-1,-,TRBV5-1,CASSLTTGANTEAFF
once,TRBJ1-2,-,TRBV28,CASSTAASQGYTF
-,TRBJ2-7,-,TRBV5-1,CASSLRGGPTYEQYF
-,TRBJ2-3,-,TRBV6-1,CASSEVGSSYTQYF
-,TRBJ2-5,-,TRBV6-1,CASSEGVGLVETQYF
-,TRBJ2-1,-,TRBV10-2,CASSESGRYNEQFF
-,TRBJ1-2,TRBD1,TRBV28,CASSAPGQGANYGYTF
-,TRBJ2-1,TRBD2,TRBV10-3,CAISDGLAGGGTYNEQFF
-,TRBJ1-5,-,TRBV19,CASKAAGQGGQPQHF
-,TRBJ2-7,TRBD1,TRBV6-5,CASSYQQGVGEQYF
-,TRBJ1-3,-,TRBV7-8,CASSLSRRATGNTIYF
-,TRBJ2-7,TRBD1,TRBV5-1,CASSFTARDRSYEQYF
-,TRBJ2-3,TRBD2,TRBV9,CASSVGWGSGKTDTQYF
once,TRBJ1-2,-,TRBV5-1,CASSLAPEGDGYTF
-,TRBJ1-2,TRBD1,TRBV10-2,CASSETGTANGYTF
-,TRBJ1-5,-,TRBV18,CASSSRQNNQPQHF
-,TRBJ1-1,-,TRBV18,CASSPGAGETEAFF
-,TRBJ2-2,-,TRBV28,CASSPYRVSNTGELFF
-,TRBJ2-3,-,TRBV29-1,CSGGQTTDTQYF
-,TRBJ1-3,-,TRBV4-1,CASSPVIKSGNTIYF
-,TRBJ2-2,-,TRBV4-1,CASSQVVGTTGELFF
-,TRBJ2-7,TRBD1,TRBV19,CASSKTGDITEQYF
-,TRBJ2-5,-,TRBV7-2,CASSPYYQETQYF
-,TRBJ1-1,-,TRBV19,CASSPIQGLYTEAFF
once,TRBJ2-5,-,TRBV5-1,CASSLAGSGETQYF
-,TRBJ2-1,TRBD2,TRBV28,CASSKGSSGRNNEQFF
once,TRBJ1-2,TRBD1,TRBV28,CASSKTGGYGYTF
-,TRBJ2-1,TRBD2,TRBV28,CASSFNGRGISEQFF
once,TRBJ1-5,-,TRBV19,CASSKDSYSNQPQHF
-,TRBJ2-1,-,TRBV2,CASSEAEYNEQFF
-,TRBJ2-7,-,TRBV28,CASSPQIGHFQYF
-,TRBJ1-2,-,TRBV20-1,CSAGEYGYTF
-,TRBJ2-1,-,TRBV9,CASSHRGSGSYNEQFF
-,TRBJ2-3,-,TRBV10-1,CASSVGGPTDTQYF
-,TRBJ1-3,-,TRBV19,CASTRTAGNTIYF
-,TRBJ1-1,-,TRBV28,CASSLVNTEAFF
-,TRBJ2-5,-,TRBV6-5,CASSYDRRQETQYF
-,TRBJ2-7,-,TRBV30,CAWSVQASEQYF
-,TRBJ1-2,TRBD1,TRBV28,CASSPDRVAYGYTF
-,TRBJ2-7,TRBD1,TRBV19,CASSIAGGTKNRGDYEQYF
-,TRBJ1-1,TRBD1,TRBV28,CASSWGQVNTEAFF
-,TRBJ2-3,-,TRBV29-1,CSVSGASTDTQYF
-,TRBJ2-5,TRBD2,TRBV4-2,CASSPRLAGRVGETQYF
-,TRBJ1-2,-,TRBV28,CASSSGVGGYTF
once,TRBJ1-4,TRBD1,TRBV5-4,CASSLGVGGRGTNEKLFF
-,TRBJ2-3,TRBD2,TRBV5-1,CASSVGTSGSTDTQYF
-,TRBJ2-5,TRBD2,TRBV5-1,CASSPGAGGGGETQYF
-,TRBJ2-3,TRBD1,TRBV7-9,CASSSGTGTDTQYF
-,TRBJ1-2,-,TRBV28,CASSETGPFKVGYTF
-,TRBJ2-7,TRBD1,TRBV7-8,CASSFGTAVPYEQYF
-,TRBJ2-2,TRBD2,TRBV4-1,CASSRIGTSPTGELFF
-,TRBJ2-7,TRBD2,TRBV5-1,CASSLAGASHEQYF